Listed here are 2 T cell receptor beta chains from one sample, sequenced in a study of shared clonotypes between healthy human individuals. Assay: immunoSEQ multiplex PCR; the TCRdb copy retains only in-frame clones and omits some. The table lists roughly 2,300,000 clones, roughly 90% of them singletons. Sequencing was carried out using naive CD4+ T cells from PBMCs. Indicated subset: CD45RA+ positively selected. Receptor source: a man younger than 35 in good health. Some clones in this sample may be carry-over from other donors' samples.

V is TRBV6-5 and J is TRBJ1-3; no firm D call. The CDR3 loop spans 15 amino acids. V shed 6 bases and J shed 0 bases, with 12 bases lying between them. Germline V gene lookup returns CDR1 MNHEY and CDR2 SVGAGI. CDR3 DNA sequence: TGTGCCAGCAGCCGACAAAGATTCTCTGGAAACACCATATATTTT. Amino acid sequence: CASSRQRFSGNTIYF.

The chain links TRBV30 to TRBJ2-3; TRBD1 might be the D (7 bases). The CDR3 runs 15 residues. The V end lost 4 bases, the J end lost 3 bases, and 17 bases lay between the germline ends. Per the germline V gene, CDR1 is GTSNPN and CDR2 is SVGIG (reference sequence). The CDR3 protein is CAWNRGTGRTDTQYF. The CDR3 DNA reads as TGTGCCTGGAACAGGGGAACTGGGAGGACAGATACGCAGTATTTT.